The next 32 T cell receptor beta chains were all read from a single sample in a study of blood T cell repertoires in COVID-19. The data were produced by immunoSEQ multiplex PCR, yet TCRdb's version contains in-frame clones alone and is incomplete. The table includes 70,000 or so clones, roughly 84% detected once. Specimen: peripheral blood. These receptors were taken from a woman younger than 30 with acute or convalescent COVID-19.

The chain joins TRBV7-2 to TRBJ2-7, with 8 bases identical to TRBD1. The germline CDR1 and CDR2 sequences are SGHTA and FQGNSA. The CDR3 totals 15 residues. The V segment lost 1 base and the J segment 3 bases; nucleotides outside the gene matches: 5. CDR3 in amino acids: CASSLVLGQDYEQYF. The CDR3 region has the DNA TGTGCCAGCAGCTTAGTGTTGGGACAGGACTACGAGCAGTACTTC.

CDR3 residues: CASSEVGTGLSEAFF. The CDR3 region has the DNA TGTGCCAGCAGTGAGGTTGGGACAGGGCTAAGTGAAGCTTTCTTT. The chain employs TRBV2 and TRBJ1-1; 9 bases are shared with TRBD1. After removal of 3 bases from V and 7 bases from J, the junction contained 9 bases not matched to a gene. Germline V gives CDR1 SNHLY, CDR2 FYNNEI. CDR3 size: 15 residues.

The chain links TRBV6-5 to TRBJ1-2; a weak D match, TRBD1 (6 bases). The CDR3 is 14 residues long. CDR1 is MNHEY and CDR2 is SVGAGI in the germline V gene. V lost 6 bases to trimming and J lost 8 bases, with 19 bases between them. CDR3 protein: CASSRDRIMGGYTF. CDR3 sequence (DNA): TGTGCCAGCAGCCGTGACAGGATAATGGGGGGCTACACCTTC.

The chain combines TRBV25-1 with TRBJ1-1; D gene ambiguous. Trimming pared 2 bases from V and 10 bases from J, leaving 14 bases between. From germline, CDR1 is MGHDK and CDR2 SYGVNS. This CDR3 has 13 amino acids. CDR3 coding DNA: TGTGCCAGCAGTGAAGGTGGCGCCTCGGGAGCTTTCTTT. Its translation: CASSEGGASGAFF.

The rearrangement links TRBV4-1 to TRBJ2-1; D is undetermined. This CDR3 is built from 17 residues. Trimming left V 1 base short and J 1 base short, with 14 bases between. Per germline, CDR1 MGHRA and CDR2 YSYEKL. This CDR3 reads CASSQVVPRWSYNEQFF. The CDR3 DNA is TGCGCCAGCAGCCAAGTGGTGCCTAGATGGTCCTACAATGAGCAGTTCTTC.

This clone appeared once. A junction end diverges from the germline sequence, so it may reflect a read error. The chain has TRBV6-5 and TRBJ2-2, with 9 nucleotides matching TRBD1. CDR1 and CDR2 from the germline V gene are MNHEY and SVGAGI. CDR3 length equals 15 residues. The chain's CDR3 is CAGTGSARNTGELFF. The CDR3 bases are TGCGCGGGGACAGGGTCAGCCCGAAACACCGGGGAGCTGTTTTTT.

The rearrangement uses TRBV14 and TRBJ1-5; no firm D call. CDR3 length: 15 amino acids. CDR1 SGHDN and CDR2 FVKESK come from the germline V gene. V dropped 0 bases and J dropped 4 bases, with 10 bases sitting between them. This CDR3 is CASSQDLKQNQPQHF. The CDR3 bases are TGTGCCAGCAGCCAAGATTTGAAACAGAATCAGCCCCAGCATTTT.

This rearrangement joins TRBV11-2 to TRBJ1-1; 9 bases are a match to TRBD1. After removal of 4 bases from V and 3 bases from J, the junction contained 6 bases not matched to a gene. The germline gives CDR1 SGHAT, CDR2 FQNNGV. The CDR3 totals 15 residues. The CDR3 sequence: CASSSLQGADTEAFF. The CDR3 nucleotides read TGTGCCAGCAGCTCCCTACAGGGGGCGGACACTGAAGCTTTCTTT.

The genes are TRBV9 and TRBJ2-1; D unclear. The length of the CDR3 is 15 residues. The germline V gene encodes CDR1 SGDLS and CDR2 YYNGEE. V lost 1 base to trimming and J lost 3 bases, with 11 bases between them. For the CDR3, the DNA is TGTGCCAGCAGCGTAAGCGCAAACCTCTACAATGAGCAGTTCTTC. It yields the protein CASSVSANLYNEQFF.

The chain has TRBV5-1 and TRBJ1-2; D is unclear. The germline gives CDR1 SGHRS, CDR2 YFSETQ. CDR3 length: 13 residues. Trimming shortened V by 0 bases and J by 5 bases, and 8 bases separated the two germline ends. The CDR3 loop reads CASSLGEAYGYTF. The CDR3 DNA reads TGCGCCAGCAGCTTGGGGGAGGCGTATGGCTACACCTTC.

The V gene is TRBV7-2, the J gene TRBJ2-5; 9 bases line up with TRBD2. Germline V gene sequence: CDR1 SGHTA, CDR2 FQGNSA. V trimming: 1 base; J trimming: 2 bases; junction bases outside the gene matches: 8. There are 17 residues in the CDR3. This chain's CDR3 is CASSLGGALAGQETQYF. For the CDR3, the DNA is TGTGCCAGCAGCTTAGGGGGGGCGCTAGCGGGACAAGAGACCCAGTACTTC.

The chain uses TRBV11-2 and TRBJ1-2; D is uncertain. The germline CDR1 and CDR2 sequences are SGHAT and FQNNGV. Trimming took 3 bases from V and 8 from J, leaving 13 bases between them. The CDR3 extends over 13 amino acids. CDR3 in DNA: TGTGCCAGCAGCTTGGGAGGTGGCTTCGGCTACACCTTC. It encodes CASSLGGGFGYTF.

This clone has just one count. This CDR3 is CASSPIAGSSYNEQFF. The CDR3 DNA follows: TGTGCCAGCTCCCCCATAGCGGGGAGCTCCTACAATGAGCAGTTCTTC. This rearrangement joins TRBV18 to TRBJ2-1, with TRBD2 matching over 8 bases. V shed 6 bases, J shed 0 bases, and the junction held 7 bases outside the gene matches. The germline V gene encodes CDR1 KGHSH and CDR2 LQKENI. This CDR3 contains 16 residues.

Remarks on this clone: Other nucleotide sequences in the sample specify the same CDR3. This rearrangement joins TRBV28 to TRBJ1-5; possibly TRBD1 for D (6 bases). From germline, CDR1 is MDHEN and CDR2 SYDVKM. Trimming pared 3 bases from V and 0 bases from J, leaving 12 bases between. The CDR3 sequence is 16 residues long. For the CDR3, the DNA is TGTGCCAGCAGTTTGCTCGGGGGGCATAGCAATCAGCCCCAGCATTTT. Amino acid sequence: CASSLLGGHSNQPQHF. Together with reference TRBV28 and TRBJ1-5, the CDR3 gives the full variable domain: DVKVTQSSRYLVKRTGEKVFLECVQDMDHENMFWYRQDPGLGLRLIYFSYDVKMKEKGDIPEGYSVSREKKERFSLILESASTNQTSMYLCASSLLGGHSNQPQHFGDGTRLSIL.

The V gene is TRBV7-8, the J gene TRBJ1-5, with 9 bases lining up with TRBD1. Germline CDR1 reads SGHVS; CDR2 reads FQNEAQ. The CDR3 contains 13 residues. V gave up 5 bases and J gave up 9 bases; unmatched junction bases: 5. CDR3 in DNA: TGTGCCAGCAGCCGGGACAGGGAGAGGCCCCAGCATTTT. Translated, it gives CASSRDRERPQHF.

The gene calls are TRBV13 and TRBJ2-5; the match to TRBD1 covers 7 bases. Germline trimming cut 5 bases from V and 11 bases from J; bases unmatched to any gene: 8. CDR1 is PRHDT, CDR2 FYEKMQ, per germline (reference sequence). The CDR3 runs to 12 residues. The CDR3 loop is CASSQRQGVQYF. The CDR3 bases are TGTGCCAGCAGCCAAAGACAGGGCGTGCAGTACTTC. Full variable domain (outside the CDR3, taken from reference TRBV13 and TRBJ2-5): AAGVIQSPRHLIKEKRETATLKCYPIPRHDTVYWYQQGPGQDPQFLISFYEKMQSDKGSIPDRFSAQQFSDYHSELNMSSLELGDSALYFCASSQRQGVQYFGPGTRLLVL.

This rearrangement joins TRBV25-1 to TRBJ1-6, with D uncertain. Deletions cut 2 bases from V and 8 bases from J, with 10 bases between. The V gene's germline CDR1 is MGHDK and CDR2 SYGVNS. This CDR3 is 14 amino acids long. The DNA of the CDR3 is TGTGCCAGCAGTGAAGCGGGCCATGATTCACCCCTCCACTTT. It yields the protein CASSEAGHDSPLHF.

The chain carries TRBV30 and TRBJ1-5; D remains ambiguous. Germline assignment: CDR1 GTSNPN and CDR2 SVGIG (reference sequence). The V end was cut by 2 bases, the J end by 7 bases, with 12 bases between. CDR3 size: 13 residues. The CDR3 is CAWSWRQSQPQHF. In DNA form, the CDR3 reads TGTGCCTGGAGTTGGCGGCAGTCGCAGCCCCAGCATTTT.

The V gene is TRBV29-1, the J gene TRBJ1-1, with a weak D call TRBD1 (6 bases). Germline CDR1 and CDR2: SQVTM and ANQGSEA. This CDR3 contains 12 residues. Trimming pared 8 bases from V and 10 bases from J, leaving 20 bases between. CDR3 coding DNA: TGCAGCTCCATTCCACAGGGCGGGAGAGCTTTCTTT. Amino acids: CSSIPQGGRAFF.

The gene calls are TRBV27 and TRBJ1-1; possibly TRBD1 for D (5 bases). V gave up 2 bases and J gave up 4 bases, with 11 bases separating them. Germline V lookup: CDR1 MNHEY, CDR2 SMNVEV (reference sequence). The CDR3 has 14 residues. The chain's CDR3 is CASSLGGKGTEAFF. The CDR3 DNA sequence: TGTGCCAGCAGTTTAGGGGGGAAGGGCACTGAAGCTTTCTTT.

The V call is TRBV7-8, the J call TRBJ2-1; D possibly corresponds to TRBD2 (5 bases). The CDR3 covers 14 residues. Germline V gene data show CDR1 as SGHVS and CDR2 as FQNEAQ. Trimming took 5 bases from V and 3 from J, leaving 11 bases between them. Written as DNA, the CDR3 is TGTGCCAGCAGCCATGGGAGTGACTACAATGAGCAGTTCTTC. It encodes CASSHGSDYNEQFF.

The rearrangement joins TRBV11-1 to TRBJ1-4, with a possible D match to TRBD1 (5 bases). Trimming shortened V by 5 bases and J by 1 base, and 8 bases separated the two germline ends. The CDR3 spans 14 residues. CDR1 is SGHAT and CDR2 is FQDESV in the germline V gene (reference sequence). The CDR3: CASSVDRTNEKLFF. In nucleotides, the CDR3 is TGTGCCAGCAGCGTCGACAGAACTAATGAAAAACTGTTTTTT.

The chain is built from TRBV7-2 and TRBJ1-3; D is possibly TRBD1 (6 bases). Trimming took 5 bases from V and 2 from J, leaving 16 bases between them. The CDR3 consists of 16 residues. Germline V gives CDR1 SGHTA, CDR2 FQGNSA. CDR3 sequence reads: CASSLQGRVTGNTIYF. DNA of the CDR3: TGTGCCAGCAGCCTACAGGGACGAGTAACTGGAAACACCATATATTTT. Full variable domain (outside the CDR3, taken from reference TRBV7-2 and TRBJ1-3): GAGVSQSPSNKVTEKGKDVELRCDPISGHTALYWYRQSLGQGLEFLIYFQGNSAPDKSGLPSDRFSAERTGGSVSTLTIQRTQQEDSAVYLCASSLQGRVTGNTIYFGEGSWLTVV.

The chain joins TRBV6-5 to TRBJ1-6; TRBD1 matches 10 bases. The junction had 1 base not matched to a gene; V was cut back by 0 bases and J by 8 bases. Germline V gene sequence: CDR1 MNHEY, CDR2 SVGAGI. The CDR3 loop spans 15 amino acids. CDR3 residues: CASSYSGTGDSPLHF. The CDR3 nucleotides read TGTGCCAGCAGTTACTCGGGGACAGGGGATTCACCCCTCCACTTT.

The rearrangement uses TRBV7-9 and TRBJ1-2, with 8 bases lining up with TRBD1. Looked up from germline, CDR1 is SEHNR and CDR2 is FQNEAQ (reference sequence). The junction had 7 bases not matched to a gene; V was cut back by 5 bases and J by 8 bases. This CDR3 spans 13 amino acids. CDR3 sequence reads: CASSTTGTGGYTF. The CDR3 nucleotides read TGTGCCAGCAGCACCACCGGGACAGGAGGCTACACCTTC.

The rearrangement joins TRBV28 to TRBJ2-4; D possibly corresponds to TRBD1 (6 bases). Per germline, CDR1 MDHEN and CDR2 SYDVKM. Trimming pared 5 bases from V and 7 bases from J, leaving 12 bases between. This CDR3 has 13 amino acids. This CDR3 reads CASSLRGRNIQYF. DNA for the CDR3: TGTGCCAGCAGTCTCAGGGGACGGAACATTCAGTACTTC.

The chain employs TRBV28 and TRBJ1-3; tentative D call: TRBD1 (6 bases). Deletions cut 5 bases from V and 4 bases from J, with 15 bases between. Per germline, CDR1 MDHEN and CDR2 SYDVKM. CDR3 length: 15 amino acids. The CDR3 region is CASSQQGRGGNTIYF. The CDR3 DNA reads TGTGCCAGCAGTCAACAGGGACGTGGAGGAAACACCATATATTTT.

The V call is TRBV11-2, the J call TRBJ1-1; unclear D gene. The V end was cut by 1 base, the J end by 4 bases, with 7 bases between. Germline values: CDR1 SGHAT, CDR2 FQNNGV. This CDR3 region has 13 residues. CDR3 amino acids: CASSLVPGTEAFF. The CDR3, as DNA: TGTGCCAGCAGCTTAGTTCCGGGCACTGAAGCTTTCTTT.

The chain joins TRBV5-1 to TRBJ1-3, with unresolved D. This CDR3 region has 16 residues. Trimming took off 2 bases at V and 2 bases at J, with 14 bases between the two ends. Germline V CDR1 and CDR2: SGHRS, YFSETQ. CDR3 nucleotides: TGCGCCAGCAGCTTCGACGGGTCGATACCTGGAAACACCATATATTTT. Protein sequence: CASSFDGSIPGNTIYF.

V gene TRBV6-6 combines with J gene TRBJ1-6, with 8 positions matching TRBD1. CDR1 MNHNY and CDR2 SVGAGI come from the germline V gene (reference sequence). Unmatched junction bases numbered 5, after V lost 6 bases and J lost 7 bases. The length of the CDR3 is 14 residues. This chain's CDR3 is CASRPDRGNSPLHF. DNA of the CDR3: TGTGCCAGCAGACCCGACAGGGGCAATTCACCCCTCCACTTT.

The CDR3 region is CASSILGMNTEAFF. As DNA, the CDR3 is TGTGCCAGTAGTATTCTGGGCATGAACACTGAAGCTTTCTTT. The chain couples TRBV19 to TRBJ1-1; D ambiguous. The V and J ends lost 3 bases and 0 bases respectively, with 8 bases between them. Germline V gene lookup returns CDR1 LNHDA and CDR2 SQIVND (reference sequence). The CDR3 covers 14 residues.

The rearrangement links TRBV28 to TRBJ1-2, with 8 bases that match TRBD1. Unmatched junction bases numbered 11, after V lost 5 bases and J lost 0 bases. The V gene's germline CDR1 is MDHEN and CDR2 SYDVKM. This CDR3 contains 17 residues. The CDR3 spells CASSPAGGFLANYGYTF. CDR3 sequence (DNA): TGTGCCAGCAGTCCCGCAGGGGGCTTTTTAGCTAACTATGGCTACACCTTC.